This T cell receptor beta chain was obtained from a study of OX40 agonist ivuxolimab in advanced cancers. For the study in its entirety: Ivuxolimab was a fully human IgG2 agonistic monoclonal antibody targeting the costimulatory receptor OX40 (CD134). Among the roughly 50 dose-escalation patients, some 20 had hepatocellular carcinoma, 15 melanoma, 9 renal cell carcinoma and 9 head and neck cancer. Intravenous ivuxolimab was administered to patients every 2 weeks at six dose levels: 0.01, 0.1, 0.3, 1.5, 3 and 10 mg/kg. A male proportion of about 79% and a mean age of around 60 years, ranging from 23 to 79, were recorded for the dose-escalation cohort. Patients were allowed to have had prior anti-PD-1, anti-PD-L1 or anti-CTLA-4 therapy, and 40% of the dose-escalation patients had previously received checkpoint inhibitors. The purpose of peripheral TCRbeta sequencing was to test whether ivuxolimab changed TCR sequence diversity and led to clonal T-cell expansion. The paper reports the monotherapy dose-escalation portion (N of about 47 patients) of the phase I ivuxolimab trial. Three dose-escalation patients achieved partial responses, one with hepatocellular carcinoma and two with cutaneous melanoma.

Patients with autoimmune disease history or receiving systemic immunosuppression were excluded from the trial. In every dose cohort, peripheral blood was drawn for TCR sequencing at baseline, cycle 4 day 1, and cycle 7 day 1. Samples were obtained from an open-label, multicenter, first-in-human phase I dose-escalation trial of ivuxolimab. Adults with locally advanced or metastatic head and neck squamous cell, hepatocellular, melanoma or renal cell carcinoma were enrolled in the trial. Before TCR sequencing, CD4+ T cells and CD8+ T cells from peripheral blood were sorted into separate populations. Study-wide conclusions, independent of this receptor: The antigen specificity of the peripheral T cells that underwent clonal expansion was not determined. Low levels of normalized T-cell clonal expansion were also seen in some patients who did not respond. On average, CD8+ T cells showed more expanded clones than CD4+ T cells after ivuxolimab. In partial responders in the 0.1-3.0 mg/kg groups, normalized peripheral clonal expansion was found to be among the lowest, especially among CD8+ T cells. At doses of 0.1 to 3.0 mg/kg, clonal expansion of both CD4+ and CD8+ blood T cells was observed from baseline to week 6.

As regards this clone: Its antigen remains unidentified. The record has no base qualities; no much larger clone is one base away.

Genomic DNA was extracted from sorted cells for sequencing of the TCRbeta CDR3 region. The immunoSEQ Assay was used to sequence the TCRbeta CDR3 regions. TCRdb holds this immuneACCESS table with in-frame rearrangements only. Some clones are missing; in checked studies, unresolved V genes explain under half, and the rest has no known cause. This sample is represented by around 63,000 clones; around 87% of them were singletons. The leading ten clones occupy 10% to 13% of the sample. The CDR3 measures 13 amino acids from cysteine to phenylalanine. Here the CDR3 DNA is all that survives: 39 bases in frame from base 1. V gives up 3 bases and J gives up 4 bases, and the segment between their germline ends measures 9 bases. The germline V gene (reference sequence) specifies LNHDA as CDR1 and SQIVND as CDR2.

Recombination joined TRBV19 with TRBJ1-2, with the D gene uncertain. The clonotype originates from an adult with an advanced solid tumor such as melanoma, head and neck, liver or kidney cancer. The sample in question was CD4+ or CD8+ T cells sorted from blood, obtained in a trial of the OX40 agonist ivuxolimab. Here the CDR3 is given as CASSMVYTYGYTF. The DNA is TGTGCCAGTAGTATGGTCTACACCTATGGCTACACCTTC.